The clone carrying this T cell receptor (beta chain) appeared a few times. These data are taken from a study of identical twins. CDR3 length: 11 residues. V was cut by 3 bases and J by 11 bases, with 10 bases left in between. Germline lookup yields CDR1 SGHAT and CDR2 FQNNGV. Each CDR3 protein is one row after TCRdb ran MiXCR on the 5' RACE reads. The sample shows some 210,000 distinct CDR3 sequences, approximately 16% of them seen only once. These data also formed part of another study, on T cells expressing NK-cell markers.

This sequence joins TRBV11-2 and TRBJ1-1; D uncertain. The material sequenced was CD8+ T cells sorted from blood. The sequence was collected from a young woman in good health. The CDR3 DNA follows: TGTGCCAGCAGCTTTGGACTTGGGGCTTTCTTT. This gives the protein CASSFGLGAFF.